These 21 T cell receptor beta chains were all obtained from the same sample, sequenced in a study of blood T cells in healthy people across ages. A sample-barcoded 5' primer and a J-beta primer mix were used in a second PCR of roughly 6 to 11 cycles. MiXCR, run by TCRdb on the 5' RACE reads, gives a single entry per CDR3 protein. This sample carries about 1,500,000 distinct CDR3 sequences, around 39% of them seen once, and the ten largest clones take 7.9%. Specimen: blood. Receptor source: a woman under 30 in good health.

The chain links TRBV20-1 to TRBJ2-7, with a weak D call TRBD1 (5 bases). Between the trimmed V and J ends, which lost 2 bases and 2 bases, there was a span of 10 bases. The CDR3 totals 13 residues. CDR1 and CDR2 (germline): DFQATT, SNEGSKA (reference sequence). The DNA for the CDR3 is TGCAGTGCTAGACCAGCGACAGCCTACGAGCAGTACTTC. It encodes CSARPATAYEQYF.

This clonotype was recorded a few times. This rearrangement joins TRBV10-3 to TRBJ2-7; D remains ambiguous. Trimming removed 0 bases at V and 2 bases at J, with 8 bases between. Germline V gene lookup returns CDR1 ENHRY and CDR2 SYGVKD. This CDR3 contains 14 residues. CDR3 in amino acids: CAISESSRAYEQYF. In nucleotides, the CDR3 is TGTGCCATCAGTGAGTCGAGTCGGGCCTACGAGCAGTACTTC.

This clonotype occurred a few times. This sequence joins TRBV29-1 and TRBJ2-3; TRBD2 aligns across 13 bases. Per germline, CDR1 SQVTM and CDR2 ANQGSEA. The CDR3 has 15 amino acids. Germline trimming cut 6 bases from V and 2 bases from J; bases unmatched to any gene: 5. The DNA of the CDR3 is TGCAGCGTCTCACTAGCGGGAGGGCACACAGATACGCAGTATTTT. Its protein is CSVSLAGGHTDTQYF.

Here the CDR3 reads CSARNRVRNTEAFF. The CDR3 DNA reads as TGCAGTGCTAGGAACAGGGTACGGAACACTGAAGCTTTCTTT. The chain couples TRBV20-1 to TRBJ1-1, with a possible D match to TRBD1 (6 bases). This CDR3 contains 14 residues. Looked up from germline, CDR1 is DFQATT and CDR2 is SNEGSKA (reference sequence). V was pared by 3 bases and J by 1 base, with 12 bases between.

This sequence joins TRBV25-1 and TRBJ1-5; 10 bases line up with TRBD1. J gave up 5 bases and V 4 bases, and 5 bases lay outside the gene matches. There are 15 residues in the CDR3. From germline, CDR1 is MGHDK and CDR2 SYGVNS. In nucleotides, the CDR3 is TGTGCCAGCAGTGCTCTCGGGACAGGGGATCAGCCCCAGCATTTT. Its translation: CASSALGTGDQPQHF.

This clonotype was counted between two and nine times. CDR3 amino acids: CASSHLLVDTQYF. As DNA, the CDR3 is TGTGCCAGCAGTCACTTACTAGTAGATACGCAGTATTTT. This chain links TRBV6-6 with TRBJ2-3; D is possibly TRBD2 (5 bases). Trimming took off 5 bases at V and 5 bases at J, with 11 bases between the two ends. CDR3 length: 13 amino acids. Germline-derived CDR1 and CDR2 are MNHNY and SVGAGI (reference sequence).

This clonotype showed up just a few times. The chain employs TRBV27 and TRBJ2-1; TRBD2 might be the D (6 bases). This CDR3 is 15 amino acids long. Germline CDR1 is MNHEY and CDR2 is SMNVEV (reference sequence). V lost 5 bases and J 5 bases, leaving 16 bases between the germline ends. The CDR3 region has the DNA TGTGCCAGCAGTATTAGCGCGGGACTGAACAATGAGCAGTTCTTC. Amino acids: CASSISAGLNNEQFF.

This sequence joins TRBV21-1 and TRBJ2-7; TRBD1, the table's D call, was not compared with the DNA. The J call is uncertain, as TRBJ2-5 better fits the DNA end. TRBV21-1 is a pseudogene. The length of the CDR3 is 15 residues. CDR3 DNA sequence: TGTGCCAGCAGCACTCGGACAGGGGAGCCGGAGACCCAGTACTTC. It specifies CASSTRTGEPETQYF.

With respect to this clonotype: The junction departs from the called germline gene at one end, perhaps through a read error. V and J are TRBV12-3 or TRBV12-4 and TRBJ2-1; 13 nucleotides line up with TRBD2. The CDR3 runs to 16 residues. DNA for the CDR3: TGTGCCAGCAGTTTACCGGGACTAGCGGGGATCAATGAGCAGATCTTC. Translated: CASSLPGLAGINEQIF.

This clonotype has a handful of counts. The chain carries TRBV7-9 and TRBJ2-7; TRBD1 agrees at 10 bases. After removal of 7 bases from V and 3 bases from J, the junction contained 3 bases not matched to a gene. Germline V gene sequence: CDR1 SEHNR, CDR2 FQNEAQ (reference sequence). The CDR3 has 13 residues. The CDR3 DNA reads as TGTGCCAGCAAGACAGGGGGCCACTACGAGCAGTACTTC. Its translation: CASKTGGHYEQYF.

The rearrangement links TRBV11-2 to TRBJ2-3; no definite D call. Trimming cost V 7 bases and J 0 bases, with 11 bases left between them. CDR1 and CDR2 from the germline V gene are SGHAT and FQNNGV. There are 14 residues in the CDR3. The CDR3 protein is CASMEQLSTDTQYF. The CDR3 DNA reads as TGTGCCAGCATGGAGCAGCTTAGCACAGATACGCAGTATTTT.

The rearrangement uses TRBV30 and TRBJ1-2; possibly TRBD1 for D (5 bases). The ends were cut back, 1 base at V and 6 bases at J, with 15 bases in the middle. Germline values: CDR1 GTSNPN, CDR2 SVGIG (reference sequence). The CDR3 is made up of 14 amino acids. This chain's CDR3 is CAWSEGHGTNGYTF. The CDR3 DNA reads TGTGCCTGGAGTGAGGGTCATGGGACGAATGGCTACACCTTC. Filled out from reference TRBV30 and TRBJ1-2, the complete variable domain reads SQTIHQWPATLVQPVGSPLSLECTVEGTSNPNLYWYRQAAGRGLQLLFYSVGIGQISSEVPQNLSASRPQDRQFILSSKKLLLSDSGFYLCAWSEGHGTNGYTFGSGTRLTVV.

This clonotype has only a few counts. The chain recombines TRBV7-9 with TRBJ1-2; 7 bases are shared with TRBD1. CDR1 SEHNR and CDR2 FQNEAQ come from the germline V gene (reference sequence). Trimming cost V 5 bases and J 6 bases; bases outside gene matches: 6. The CDR3 sequence is 13 residues long. This chain's CDR3 is CASSAGTANGYTF. CDR3 nucleotides: TGTGCCAGCAGCGCCGGGACAGCGAATGGCTACACCTTC.

This chain links TRBV11-2 with TRBJ2-3; the D call may be TRBD1 or TRBD2 (6 bases each). From germline, CDR1 is SGHAT and CDR2 FQNNGV. The CDR3 runs 15 residues. V lost 5 bases and J lost 2, with 14 bases in between. CDR3 coding DNA: TGTGCCAGCAGCACCGACGGGGGCCCCACAGATACGCAGTATTTT. Protein sequence: CASSTDGGPTDTQYF. Using reference TRBV11-2 and TRBJ2-3 for the parts outside the CDR3, the full variable domain is EAGVAQSPRYKIIEKRQSVAFWCNPISGHATLYWYQQILGQGPKLLIQFQNNGVVDDSQLPKDRFSAERLKGVDSTLKIQPAKLEDSAVYLCASSTDGGPTDTQYFGPGTRLTVL.

V and J are TRBV11-2 and TRBJ2-5; possible D gene TRBD2, 6 bases. CDR1 is SGHAT, CDR2 FQNNGV, per germline. The CDR3 consists of 13 residues. Trimming pared 0 bases from V and 7 bases from J, leaving 9 bases between. This CDR3 is CASSLDLGGTQYF. CDR3 DNA sequence: TGTGCCAGCAGCTTAGATCTGGGGGGGACCCAGTACTTC.

This clonotype has only a few counts. The V call is TRBV12-3 or TRBV12-4, the J call TRBJ1-4, with 7 bases that match TRBD1. The V segment lost 5 bases and the J segment 3 bases; nucleotides outside the gene matches: 12. This CDR3 is built from 17 residues. The CDR3 DNA reads TGTGCCAGCAGTCCGACGGGACAGACTGGGGCTAATGAAAAACTGTTTTTT. It yields the protein CASSPTGQTGANEKLFF.

A remark on this clonotype: The junction departs from the called germline gene at one end, perhaps through a read error. The V gene is TRBV3-1, the J gene TRBJ2-3; 9 bases match TRBD2. The CDR3 totals 16 residues. The germline gives CDR1 LGHDT, CDR2 YNNKEL (reference sequence). The CDR3 spells CANSQVGAGGRDTQYF. The CDR3 DNA sequence: TGTGCCAACAGCCAAGTCGGCGCGGGAGGGAGGGATACGCAGTATTTT.

The chain combines TRBV5-1 with TRBJ1-2, with 7 nucleotides matching TRBD1. J lost 4 bases, V lost 4 bases, and 16 bases had no gene match. Germline V gene lookup returns CDR1 SGHRS and CDR2 YFSETQ. This CDR3 has 17 amino acids. CDR3 bases: TGCGCCAGCAGCCTTACTCCCGGGACAGCCACGTCCTATGGCTACACCTTC. Amino acid sequence: CASSLTPGTATSYGYTF.

CDR3 coding DNA: TGTGCCAGCAGCTTGGGCGGGGGGACTTCCAATGAGCAGTTCTTC. Encoded protein: CASSLGGGTSNEQFF. The rearrangement joins TRBV7-3 to TRBJ2-1; 8 bases line up with TRBD2. CDR1 SGHTA and CDR2 FQGTGA come from the germline V gene. This CDR3 contains 15 residues. The J segment lost 6 bases and the V segment lost 3 bases, leaving 7 bases of the junction unmatched.

This chain connects TRBV6-1 to TRBJ2-1; D may be TRBD2 (6 bases). Germline loops: CDR1 MNHNS, CDR2 SASEGT. This CDR3 is built from 14 residues. The V end was cut by 2 bases, the J end by 10 bases, with 15 bases between. CDR3: CASSETGVVYEQFF. DNA of the CDR3: TGTGCCAGCAGTGAAACGGGAGTAGTCTACGAGCAGTTCTTC.

In this sample, this clonotype turned up a few times. This chain connects TRBV6-6 to TRBJ1-2; TRBD1 might be the D (6 bases). Germline CDR1 reads MNHNY; CDR2 reads SVGAGI (reference sequence). V lost 5 bases, J lost 5 bases, and 12 bases lay in between. This CDR3 is 13 amino acids long. CDR3 in amino acids: CASSNRQAYGYTF. The CDR3 DNA reads as TGTGCCAGCAGTAATCGACAGGCTTATGGCTACACCTTC.